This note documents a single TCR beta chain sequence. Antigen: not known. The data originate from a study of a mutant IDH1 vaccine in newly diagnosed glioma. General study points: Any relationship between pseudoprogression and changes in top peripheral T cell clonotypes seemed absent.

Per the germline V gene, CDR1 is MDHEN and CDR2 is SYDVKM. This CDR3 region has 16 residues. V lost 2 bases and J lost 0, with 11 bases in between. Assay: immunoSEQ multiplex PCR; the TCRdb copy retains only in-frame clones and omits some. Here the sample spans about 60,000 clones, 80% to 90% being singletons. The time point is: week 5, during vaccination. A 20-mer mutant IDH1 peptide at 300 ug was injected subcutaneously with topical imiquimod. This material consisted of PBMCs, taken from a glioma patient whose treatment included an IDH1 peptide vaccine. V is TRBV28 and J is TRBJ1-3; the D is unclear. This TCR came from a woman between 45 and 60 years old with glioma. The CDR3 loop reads CASSLDRAISGNTIYF. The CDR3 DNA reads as TGTGCCAGCAGTTTAGATAGGGCCATCTCTGGAAACACCATATATTTT.